Below are 26 T cell receptor beta chains sequenced from a single sample in a study of radiation and T cells in renal cell carcinoma. Method: immunoSEQ multiplex PCR; TCRdb's copy keeps in-frame clones and lacks some. The table has around 170,000 clones, about 88% seen once. The time point was: blood 4 weeks post-SBRT, at nephrectomy. The treatment is: 15 Gy SBRT to primary tumor, nephrectomy 4 weeks later. The specimen was blood, collected from a patient whose treatment included radiotherapy and nephrectomy. The source is a woman in her fifties or sixties with renal cell carcinoma.

J is TRBJ2-5 and V is TRBV7-2; TRBD2 matches at 11 bases. Germline V gene lookup returns CDR1 SGHTA and CDR2 FQGNSA. This CDR3 spans 14 amino acids. The V gene end was trimmed by 5 bases and the J gene end by 5 bases; junction bases not matched to a gene: 4. The CDR3 loop reads CASSNSGGAETQYF. In DNA, the CDR3 is TGTGCCAGCAGCAATAGCGGGGGGGCGGAGACCCAGTACTTC.

The chain joins TRBV19 to TRBJ1-2; TRBD1 is a possible D gene (5 bases). CDR3 length equals 14 residues. Germline lookup yields CDR1 LNHDA and CDR2 SQIVND (reference sequence). V lost 6 bases and J lost 6, with 17 bases in between. The CDR3 loop reads CASRRDLGMDGYTF. The CDR3 coding sequence is TGTGCCAGTAGACGGGACCTGGGGATGGATGGCTACACCTTC.

The gene calls are TRBV11-3 and TRBJ1-3, with D unresolved. Germline V gene data show CDR1 as SGHNT and CDR2 as YENEEA. The length of the CDR3 is 13 residues. Trimming stripped 1 base from V and 2 bases from J, with 3 bases between. For the CDR3, the DNA is TGTGCCAGCAGCTTAGGACCTGGAAACACCATATATTTT. It translates to CASSLGPGNTIYF.

V is TRBV6-6 and J is TRBJ1-1; tentatively, D is TRBD1 (6 bases). The CDR3 has 14 amino acids. Germline CDR1 is MNHNY and CDR2 is SVGAGI (reference sequence). Trimming pared 6 bases from V and 1 base from J, leaving 12 bases between. As DNA, the CDR3 is TGTGCCAGCAGCCCAGAGGGGGGGAACACTGAAGCTTTCTTT. It is translated as CASSPEGGNTEAFF.

This clone showed up just once. The chain recombines TRBV6-5 with TRBJ1-2, with D uncertain. The V end lost 0 bases, the J end lost 7 bases, and 12 bases lay between the germline ends. This CDR3 region has 14 residues. Per the germline V gene, CDR1 is MNHEY and CDR2 is SVGAGI. CDR3 bases: TGTGCCAGCAGTTACTCAGAGGGAGGCCGTGGCTACACCTTC. As protein: CASSYSEGGRGYTF.

The rearrangement uses TRBV13 and TRBJ2-7; D is undetermined. The V gene lost 4 bases and the J gene lost 6 bases, with 13 bases spanning the gap. The CDR3 runs 13 residues. From germline, CDR1 is PRHDT and CDR2 FYEKMQ (reference sequence). The CDR3 DNA is TGTGCCAGCAGCTCGCTACGTAGCTCCGAGCAGTACTTC. Protein sequence: CASSSLRSSEQYF.

The chain combines TRBV2 with TRBJ2-7; a weak D match, TRBD2 (6 bases). The germline gives CDR1 SNHLY, CDR2 FYNNEI. This CDR3 region has 14 residues. V lost 6 bases and J 2 bases, leaving 14 bases between the germline ends. CDR3 loop: CASRKGGDPYEQYF. Written as DNA, the CDR3 is TGTGCCAGCAGGAAGGGCGGGGATCCCTACGAGCAGTACTTC.

This clone was seen just once. The V call is TRBV18, the J call TRBJ2-7; 7 bases match TRBD1. Trimming at V came to 4 bases and at J to 6 bases, leaving 9 bases not matched to a gene. The CDR3 spans 14 residues. Germline values: CDR1 KGHSH, CDR2 LQKENI. CDR3 DNA sequence: TGTGCCAGCTCACTTGAAACAGGGGCCGGCGAGCAGTACTTC. This encodes CASSLETGAGEQYF.

This chain links TRBV2 with TRBJ1-1; possibly TRBD1 for D (6 bases). CDR1 is SNHLY, CDR2 FYNNEI, per germline. V was shortened by 6 bases and J by 3 bases, with 11 bases between the two germline ends. This CDR3 is 13 amino acids long. The DNA of the CDR3 is TGTGCCAGCAGCGTACACAGGGACACTGAAGCTTTCTTT. Its translation is CASSVHRDTEAFF.

The chain combines TRBV7-3 with TRBJ2-2, with a weak D call TRBD1 (6 bases). This CDR3 has 15 amino acids. The V and J ends lost 5 bases and 5 bases respectively, with 15 bases between them. The V gene's germline CDR1 is SGHTA and CDR2 FQGTGA. CDR3 nucleotides: TGTGCCAGCAGCCCCCAGGGACATTCGACCGGGGAGCTGTTTTTT. It translates to CASSPQGHSTGELFF.

This clone was picked up a small number of times. One junction end does not reproduce the germline sequence, and a read error may be involved. The rearrangement joins TRBV7-3 to TRBJ2-7; D may be TRBD1 (6 bases). The CDR3 contains 13 residues. The V gene's germline CDR1 is SGHTA and CDR2 FQGTGA. Here the CDR3 reads CASSSLDSREQYF. CDR3 sequence (DNA): TGTGCTAGCAGCTCCTTGGACAGCCGGGAGCAGTACTTC.

The genes are TRBV19 and TRBJ2-7, with 9 bases lining up with TRBD1. This CDR3 region has 15 residues. Trimming took 5 bases from V and 5 from J; bases not matched to a gene: 10. Germline values: CDR1 LNHDA, CDR2 SQIVND (reference sequence). The CDR3 nucleotides are TGTGCCAGTAGTTCTTCGACAGGGGGTGAGGACGAGCAGTACTTC. Residues: CASSSSTGGEDEQYF.

The CDR3 DNA reads as TGTGCCAGCAGTTCGCAAGACAGGGCCCGGCCTGAAAAACTGTTTTTT. Translating gives CASSSQDRARPEKLFF. The chain joins TRBV27 to TRBJ1-4; TRBD1 matches at 7 bases. V was clipped by 4 bases and J by 7 bases; unmatched bases: 12. The length of the CDR3 is 16 residues. Germline V gives CDR1 MNHEY, CDR2 SMNVEV (reference sequence).

The V call is TRBV29-1, the J call TRBJ2-5; D uncertain. Germline values: CDR1 SQVTM, CDR2 ANQGSEA. V was cut by 8 bases and J by 4 bases, with 14 bases left in between. The CDR3 loop spans 12 amino acids. The DNA of the CDR3 is TGCAGCATTCGACTTCCTCTAGAGACCCAGTACTTC. Translated, it gives CSIRLPLETQYF.

The chain couples TRBV9 to TRBJ1-2; no reliable D call. Germline CDR1 SGDLS, CDR2 YYNGEE. This CDR3 has 12 amino acids. Trimming took off 4 bases at V and 4 bases at J, with 8 bases between the two ends. The CDR3 loop reads CASSRVPYGYTF. In DNA, the CDR3 is TGTGCCAGCAGCAGGGTTCCCTATGGCTACACCTTC.

This chain links TRBV6-5 with TRBJ2-2; D uncertain. The CDR3 consists of 12 residues. Germline CDR1 is MNHEY and CDR2 is SVGAGI. The germline V and J ends were trimmed by 11 bases and 1 base, with 8 bases remaining between them. The CDR3 DNA reads TGTGCCGTGGGGAAGAACACCGGGGAGCTGTTTTTT. It specifies CAVGKNTGELFF.

The CDR3 region is CASSPQGAWEQYF. DNA of the CDR3: TGTGCCAGCTCACCACAGGGGGCTTGGGAGCAGTACTTC. V usage is TRBV18 and J usage is TRBJ2-7, with 7 bases matching TRBD1. V shed 1 base and J 7 bases; nucleotides not matched to a gene: 4. Per the germline V gene, CDR1 is KGHSH and CDR2 is LQKENI. The CDR3 is made up of 13 amino acids.

This clone was recorded once. This chain joins TRBV5-1 and TRBJ1-2; no reliable D call. V lost 4 bases and J 4 bases, leaving 11 bases between the germline ends. The V gene's germline CDR1 is SGHRS and CDR2 YFSETQ. The CDR3 contains 13 residues. The CDR3 region is CASSVSGSYGYTF. DNA for the CDR3: TGCGCCAGCAGCGTGTCCGGTTCCTATGGCTACACCTTC.

This chain uses TRBV9 with TRBJ2-7; D is tentatively TRBD1 or TRBD2 (5 bases each). CDR1 and CDR2 from the germline V gene are SGDLS and YYNGEE. V gave up 4 bases and J gave up 9 bases, with 17 bases separating them. The CDR3 has 13 residues. The DNA for the CDR3 is TGTGCCAGCAGCATGGGACCGCAATCCGGGCAGTACTTC. Translating it yields CASSMGPQSGQYF.

The rearrangement joins TRBV7-2 to TRBJ2-7; D might be TRBD1 or TRBD2, each matching 6 bases. This CDR3 spans 14 amino acids. CDR1 and CDR2 from the germline V gene are SGHTA and FQGNSA. Trimming cost V 5 bases and J 2 bases, with 13 bases left between them. The CDR3 loop reads CASSPVRGAYEQYF. The CDR3 coding sequence is TGTGCCAGCAGCCCCGTAAGGGGGGCCTACGAGCAGTACTTC.

This clone came up a few times. V is TRBV30 and J is TRBJ1-5; D not certain. CDR1 is GTSNPN and CDR2 is SVGIG in the germline V gene (reference sequence). The CDR3 totals 12 residues. Trimming cost V 1 base and J 7 bases, with 8 bases left between them. The CDR3 DNA reads as TGTGCCTGGAGTGAGGGAGGACAGCCCCAGCATTTT. Protein product: CAWSEGGQPQHF. Combining the CDR3 with reference TRBV30 and TRBJ1-5 gives the whole variable domain SQTIHQWPATLVQPVGSPLSLECTVEGTSNPNLYWYRQAAGRGLQLLFYSVGIGQISSEVPQNLSASRPQDRQFILSSKKLLLSDSGFYLCAWSEGGQPQHFGDGTRLSIL.

The chain couples TRBV5-1 to TRBJ2-1; tentative D call: TRBD2 (5 bases). Germline V gene data show CDR1 as SGHRS and CDR2 as YFSETQ. The CDR3 contains 17 residues. The V and J ends lost 4 bases and 0 bases respectively, with 17 bases between them. CDR3 DNA: TGCGCCAGCAGCCCACTTAATACGGGGAGCTCCTACAATGAGCAGTTCTTC. Protein product: CASSPLNTGSSYNEQFF.

Comment on this clone: Different DNA sequences within this sample yield the same CDR3. V is TRBV4-1 and J is TRBJ2-3, with 7 positions matching TRBD2. V lost 2 bases and J lost 0; bases outside the gene matches: 2. CDR1 and CDR2 from the germline V gene are MGHRA and YSYEKL. The CDR3 has 15 residues. The CDR3 region is CASSQLGLSTDTQYF. Written as DNA, the CDR3 is TGCGCCAGCAGCCAACTGGGACTAAGCACAGATACGCAGTATTTT.

V is TRBV10-3 and J is TRBJ2-7, with a possible D match to TRBD2 (6 bases). The CDR3 runs 13 residues. The ends were cut back, 7 bases at V and 4 bases at J, with 14 bases in the middle. CDR1 ENHRY and CDR2 SYGVKD come from the germline V gene. CDR3 region: CAITPGVLYEQYF. CDR3 nucleotide sequence: TGTGCCATCACCCCGGGGGTGCTATACGAGCAGTACTTC.

J is TRBJ2-3 and V is TRBV20-1, with D unclear. This CDR3 is 11 amino acids long. The V end was cut by 6 bases, the J end by 6 bases, with 10 bases between. The germline CDR1 and CDR2 sequences are DFQATT and SNEGSKA (reference sequence). In nucleotides, the CDR3 is TGCAGTGCGTGGGGTGTTGATACGCAGTATTTT. Encoded protein: CSAWGVDTQYF.

This rearrangement joins TRBV15 to TRBJ1-2, with TRBD1 identical over 7 bases. V gave up 3 bases and J gave up 5 bases; unmatched junction bases: 9. CDR1 is LNHNV, CDR2 YYDKDF, per germline (reference sequence). This CDR3 is 15 amino acids long. CDR3 sequence (DNA): TGTGCCACCAGCAGTTCCCGGGACAGTTTTTATGGCTACACCTTC. Translating it yields CATSSSRDSFYGYTF.